This T cell receptor beta chain was sequenced during a study of naive and memory T cell subsets. This clonotype was seen ten or more times. Its matching antigen is unknown. The CDR3 extends over 15 amino acids. Germline lookup yields CDR1 SGHDT and CDR2 YYEEEE. Trimming pared 1 base from V and 3 bases from J, leaving 12 bases between. Study observations and caveats: No ground truth validated the naive and memory repertoire findings.

Two oligonucleotides, mixed equimolar, formed the beta constant-region primer covering TRBC1 and TRBC2. TCRdb re-analysed the UMI-ligation and nested PCR reads in MiXCR, keeping a single row per CDR3 protein. The data show about 85,000 distinct CDR3 sequences, with over 10% seen just once and about 0.9% held by the top ten. Material: central memory CD4+ T cells from blood. The chain is built from TRBV5-6 and TRBJ2-3; the D gene is possibly TRBD2 (5 bases). This receptor was identified in a human donor in good health. CDR3 loop: CASSLMRERTDTQYF. In nucleotides, the CDR3 is TGTGCCAGCAGCTTGATGAGGGAGCGAACAGATACGCAGTATTTT.